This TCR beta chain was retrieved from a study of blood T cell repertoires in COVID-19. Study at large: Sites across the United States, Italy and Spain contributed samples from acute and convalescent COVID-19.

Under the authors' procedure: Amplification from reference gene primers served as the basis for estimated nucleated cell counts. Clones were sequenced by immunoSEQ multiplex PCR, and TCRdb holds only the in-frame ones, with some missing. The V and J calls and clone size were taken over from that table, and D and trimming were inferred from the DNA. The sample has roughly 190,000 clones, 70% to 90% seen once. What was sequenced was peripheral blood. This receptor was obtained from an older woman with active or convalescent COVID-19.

The DNA for the CDR3 is TGCAGTGCTAGTTATTCCGCGGGACCAAAGCATACGAAGGAGAGGTACAATGAGCAGTTCTTC. Its protein is CSASYSAGPKHTKERYNEQFF. This sequence joins TRBV20-1 and TRBJ2-1; a weak D match, TRBD2 (6 bases). CDR3 length: 21 residues. V dropped 3 bases and J dropped 4 bases, with 34 bases sitting between them. The germline V gene has CDR1 DFQATT and CDR2 SNEGSKA (reference sequence).